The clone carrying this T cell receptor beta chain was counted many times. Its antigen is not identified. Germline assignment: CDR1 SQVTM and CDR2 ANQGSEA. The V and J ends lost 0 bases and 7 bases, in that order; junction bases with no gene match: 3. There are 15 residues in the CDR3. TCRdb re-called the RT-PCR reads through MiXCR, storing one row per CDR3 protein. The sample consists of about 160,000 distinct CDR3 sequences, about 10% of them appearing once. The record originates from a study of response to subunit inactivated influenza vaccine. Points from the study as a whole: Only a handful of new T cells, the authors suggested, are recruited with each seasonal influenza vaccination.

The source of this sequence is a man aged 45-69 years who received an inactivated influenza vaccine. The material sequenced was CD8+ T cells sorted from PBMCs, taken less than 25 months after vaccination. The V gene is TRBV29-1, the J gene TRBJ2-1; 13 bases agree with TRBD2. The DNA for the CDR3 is TGCAGCGTTGAAGATTGGGGACTAGCGGGGAATGAGCAGTTCTTC. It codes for CSVEDWGLAGNEQFF.